The 17 T cell receptor beta chains listed next were all sequenced from one sample in a study of follicular helper T cells after annual influenza vaccination (dated by TCRdb to the late 2010s). The receptor library was made with the immunoSEQ multiplex PCR assay. Drawn from immuneACCESS, this table holds only the in-frame rearrangements with V and J called that TCRdb kept. Clones are partly lost; checked studies trace under half to an unresolved V gene and leave the rest unexplained. A total of roughly 13,000 clones appear in this sample, around 78% of them only once. Roughly 0.5% of the sample belongs to the ten largest clones. The intended sense of this specimen's time point label: 2014-2015 season, pre-vaccination. The starting material was CXCR5- memory CD4+ T cells sorted from blood, obtained on the day of influenza vaccination. In light of the paper, this sample's cell subset or site label describes: CXCR5- memory CD4 T cells. These TCRs come from an adult who received the influenza vaccine.

This chain uses TRBV19 with TRBJ2-5; 12 bases are shared with TRBD2. V was pared by 6 bases and J by 5 bases, with 7 bases of the junction left unmatched. CDR1 and CDR2 (germline): LNHDA, SQIVND (reference sequence). The CDR3 has 15 residues. The CDR3 DNA is TGTGCCAGTAGGACTAGCGGGGGCCGAGGGGAGACCCAGTACTTC. It specifies CASRTSGGRGETQYF. Full variable domain (remainder filled in from reference TRBV19 and TRBJ2-5): DGGITQSPKYLFRKEGQNVTLSCEQNLNHDAMYWYRQDPGQGLRLIYYSQIVNDFQKGDIAEGYSVSREKKESFPLTVTSAQKNPTAFYLCASRTSGGRGETQYFGPGTRLLVL.

The V and J genes are TRBV2 and TRBJ2-5; the D gene is possibly TRBD2 (6 bases). From germline, CDR1 is SNHLY and CDR2 FYNNEI. The CDR3 has 13 amino acids. V dropped 7 bases and J dropped 2 bases, with 11 bases sitting between them. The CDR3 protein is CASIRGRQETQYF. For the CDR3, the DNA is TGTGCCAGCATACGGGGGAGGCAAGAGACCCAGTACTTC.

This clone was observed a single time. The rearrangement links TRBV2 to TRBJ1-1, with D hard to call. Trimming shortened V by 8 bases and J by 3 bases, and 13 bases separated the two germline ends. Germline-derived CDR1 and CDR2 are SNHLY and FYNNEI. This CDR3 has 13 amino acids. CDR3 protein: CASHTRGDTEAFF. Here the CDR3 DNA reads TGTGCCAGCCACACCCGGGGAGACACTGAAGCTTTCTTT.

The table lists this clone with a few counts. V gene TRBV18 combines with J gene TRBJ1-2; D unresolved. Looked up from germline, CDR1 is KGHSH and CDR2 is LQKENI. The CDR3 runs to 13 residues. Trimming pared 3 bases from V and 5 bases from J, leaving 10 bases between. The CDR3 nucleotides read TGTGCCAGCTCACCGGCTACGGAATATGGCTACACCTTC. Translated: CASSPATEYGYTF.

This chain connects TRBV4-2 to TRBJ2-5; TRBD2 agrees at 14 bases. Germline lookup yields CDR1 LGHNA and CDR2 YNFKEQ. The CDR3 loop spans 15 amino acids. V gave up 4 bases and J gave up 4 bases; unmatched junction bases: 2. The CDR3 nucleotides read TGTGCCAGCAGCCGGGGGACTAGCGGGGGAGAGACCCAGTACTTC. Translating it yields CASSRGTSGGETQYF.

In DNA form, the CDR3 reads TGTGCCAGTAGGGTCACGGGGGTTGACTACAATGAGCAGTTCTTC. This codes for CASRVTGVDYNEQFF. The chain recombines TRBV6-1 with TRBJ2-1, with D tentatively TRBD2 (6 bases). The V gene lost 9 bases and the J gene lost 3 bases, with 18 bases spanning the gap. Germline-derived CDR1 and CDR2 are MNHNS and SASEGT. The CDR3 is 15 amino acids.

This clone was recorded once. This sequence joins TRBV20-1 and TRBJ1-1; the match to TRBD1 covers 7 bases. Germline assignment: CDR1 DFQATT and CDR2 SNEGSKA (reference sequence). The CDR3 totals 9 residues. CDR3 residues: CRGGAEAFF. The CDR3 bases are TGCAGAGGGGGCGCTGAAGCTTTCTTT.

This clone has only one observation. This chain joins TRBV7-9 and TRBJ1-1, with D possibly matching TRBD1 (5 bases). Germline assignment: CDR1 SEHNR and CDR2 FQNEAQ (reference sequence). With 1 base removed from V and 4 bases from J, the gap between germline ends came to 10 bases. The CDR3 loop spans 14 amino acids. CDR3 protein: CASSLGWGGTEAFF. CDR3 DNA: TGTGCCAGCAGCTTAGGTTGGGGGGGCACTGAAGCTTTCTTT.

The chain links TRBV19 to TRBJ2-1, with D perhaps TRBD2 (6 bases). V was shortened by 6 bases and J by 8 bases, with 14 bases between the two germline ends. The CDR3 runs 13 residues. The germline CDR1 and CDR2 sequences are LNHDA and SQIVND (reference sequence). CDR3 amino acids: CASRRLGTDEQFF. Written as DNA, the CDR3 is TGTGCCAGTAGACGACTAGGAACGGATGAGCAGTTCTTC.

V usage is TRBV6-5 and J usage is TRBJ2-7; D may be TRBD2 (5 bases). From germline, CDR1 is MNHEY and CDR2 SVGAGI. The CDR3 has 15 residues. V was cut by 8 bases and J by 3 bases, with 20 bases left in between. The CDR3 DNA follows: TGTGCCAGCTCCATCAGCGGCGGTTTCAACTACGAGCAGTACTTC. It is translated as CASSISGGFNYEQYF.

This chain connects TRBV5-1 to TRBJ1-1, with 7 bases fitting TRBD1. Germline CDR1 is SGHRS and CDR2 is YFSETQ. Germline trimming cut 5 bases from V and 1 base from J; bases unmatched to any gene: 5. The CDR3 covers 14 residues. CDR3 sequence: CASSGQATNTEAFF. In DNA form, the CDR3 reads TGCGCCAGCAGTGGACAGGCAACGAACACTGAAGCTTTCTTT.

V usage is TRBV7-8 and J usage is TRBJ2-3; the D is unclear. In germline, CDR1 is SGHVS, CDR2 FQNEAQ. The CDR3 spans 14 residues. V was trimmed by 2 bases and J by 4 bases, leaving 10 bases between them. CDR3 loop: CASSLKRVSDTQYF. In nucleotides, the CDR3 is TGTGCCAGCAGCTTAAAAAGAGTATCAGATACGCAGTATTTT.

The chain has TRBV6-1 and TRBJ2-5, with D perhaps matching TRBD1 (6 bases). Germline V gene lookup returns CDR1 MNHNS and CDR2 SASEGT. The length of the CDR3 is 14 residues. Trimming cost V 0 bases and J 4 bases, with 9 bases left between them. The CDR3 loop is CASSEAQGVETQYF. CDR3 DNA sequence: TGTGCCAGCAGTGAAGCACAGGGAGTAGAGACCCAGTACTTC.

The chain recombines TRBV7-2 with TRBJ2-3; tentative D call: TRBD2 (6 bases). The V end lost 2 bases, the J end lost 1 base, and 7 bases lay between the germline ends. This CDR3 spans 14 amino acids. Germline values: CDR1 SGHTA, CDR2 FQGNSA. The CDR3 loop reads CASSLSGGTDTQYF. CDR3 in DNA: TGTGCCAGCAGCTTATCGGGGGGCACAGATACGCAGTATTTT.

This chain connects TRBV2 to TRBJ1-4; D uncertain. V lost 7 bases, J lost 0 bases, and 9 bases lay in between. The CDR3 has 14 residues. Per the germline V gene, CDR1 is SNHLY and CDR2 is FYNNEI. CDR3 in DNA: TGTGCCAGCATGGAGCAGACAACTAATGAAAAACTGTTTTTT. It codes for CASMEQTTNEKLFF.

In the case of this clone: One junction end disagrees with the germline gene, perhaps due to a read error. V is TRBV6-5 and J is TRBJ1-5; tentative D call: TRBD1 (6 bases). CDR3 length: 16 amino acids. Germline lookup yields CDR1 MNHEY and CDR2 SVGAGI. The CDR3 loop reads CASSNSGRGGGQPQHF. DNA for the CDR3: TGTGCCAGCAGTAACTCAGGCAGGGGAGGCGGTCAGCCCCAGCATTTT.

The rearrangement links TRBV5-1 to TRBJ1-1; possible D gene TRBD1, 5 bases. The CDR3 has 14 residues. V was shortened by 1 base and J by 1 base, with 8 bases between the two germline ends. Germline CDR1 is SGHRS and CDR2 is YFSETQ. This CDR3 is CASSLIGQNTEAFF. As DNA, the CDR3 is TGCGCCAGCAGCTTGATCGGACAGAACACTGAAGCTTTCTTT.